This is a list of T cell receptor beta chains from one sample in a study of OX40 agonist ivuxolimab in advanced cancers. Clones were read by immunoSEQ multiplex PCR, and TCRdb kept only the in-frame ones, dropping some. The sample contains roughly 90,000 clones, around nine tenths of which appear only once. The specimen comprised CD4+ or CD8+ T cells sorted from blood, sampled in a trial of the OX40 agonist ivuxolimab. The receptors were gathered from an adult with an advanced solid tumor such as melanoma, head and neck, liver or kidney cancer. The conserved cysteine and the conserved F or W are not part of the CDR3 here.

v_gene: TRBV19
j_gene: TRBJ2-1
len: 15
CDR3aa: ASSMDSGGLGDNEQF

v_gene: TRBV5-4
j_gene: TRBJ2-5
len: 13
CDR3aa: ASSLGDRAQETQY

v_gene: TRBV5-1
j_gene: TRBJ1-4
len: 11
CDR3aa: ASKKGFNEKLF

v_gene: TRBV4-1
j_gene: TRBJ1-5
len: 13
CDR3aa: ASSQEVSAVQPQH

v_gene: TRBV5-6
j_gene: TRBJ2-3
len: 13
CDR3aa: ASSLTGVVTDTQY

v_gene: TRBV7-2
j_gene: TRBJ2-7
len: 12
CDR3aa: ASSSTGGPYEQY

v_gene: TRBV28
j_gene: .
len: 15
CDR3aa: ASSWGVDWTVGYEQY

v_gene: TRBV7-9
j_gene: TRBJ2-7
len: 12
CDR3aa: ASSLEGSGREQY

v_gene: TRBV30
j_gene: TRBJ2-4
len: 12
CDR3aa: AWSGRVARNIQY

v_gene: TRBV5-4
j_gene: TRBJ1-1
len: 12
CDR3aa: ASSSVVGETEAF

v_gene: TRBV18
j_gene: TRBJ1-4
len: 12
CDR3aa: ASSREATNEKLF

v_gene: TRBV7-3
j_gene: TRBJ1-2
len: 12
CDR3aa: ASSLDRVNYGYT

v_gene: TRBV6-5
j_gene: TRBJ2-3
len: 14
CDR3aa: ASSSGLATSTDTQY

v_gene: TRBV28
j_gene: TRBJ1-5
len: 12
CDR3aa: ASRMTPFDQPQH

v_gene: TRBV4-2
j_gene: TRBJ1-2
len: 11
CDR3aa: ASSQDSQGGYT

v_gene: TRBV2
j_gene: TRBJ2-1
len: 12
CDR3aa: ASEPSTGVNEQF

v_gene: TRBV5-1
j_gene: TRBJ1-2
len: 12
CDR3aa: ASSLDRGHYGYT

v_gene: TRBV6-1
j_gene: TRBJ1-2
len: 12
CDR3aa: ASSEVWGQGSYT

v_gene: TRBV7-2
j_gene: TRBJ2-7
len: 14
CDR3aa: ASSPIGTRGDYEQY

v_gene: TRBV4-2
j_gene: TRBJ1-1
len: 12
CDR3aa: ASSRRRGPTEAF

v_gene: TRBV10-3
j_gene: TRBJ2-7
len: 12
CDR3aa: AISEERSSYEQY

v_gene: TRBV10-3
j_gene: TRBJ2-3
len: 10
CDR3aa: AISQDVDTQY

v_gene: TRBV7-8
j_gene: TRBJ2-4
len: 12
CDR3aa: ASSLALGTGKQY

v_gene: TRBV7-3
j_gene: TRBJ2-2
len: 14
CDR3aa: ASSPLGSDRAGELF

v_gene: TRBV6-1
j_gene: TRBJ1-5
len: 12
CDR3aa: ASRTDRVDQPQH

v_gene: TRBV6-6
j_gene: TRBJ2-5
len: 10
CDR3aa: ASSYSVGAQY

v_gene: TRBV5-1
j_gene: TRBJ1-2
len: 11
CDR3aa: ASSLAEGDGYT

v_gene: TRBV7-3
j_gene: TRBJ2-5
len: 14
CDR3aa: ASSSSGTSRGETQY

v_gene: TRBV18
j_gene: TRBJ2-3
len: 12
CDR3aa: ASSPPEGADTQY

v_gene: TRBV30
j_gene: TRBJ2-7
len: 11
CDR3aa: AWARTGSAEQY

v_gene: TRBV4-1
j_gene: TRBJ1-2
len: 13
CDR3aa: ASSPRETGTSSYT

v_gene: TRBV9
j_gene: TRBJ1-2
len: 11
CDR3aa: ASSEQGRSGYT

v_gene: TRBV6-5
j_gene: TRBJ1-1
len: 11
CDR3aa: ASRDGAPARAF

v_gene: TRBV21-1
j_gene: TRBJ2-2
len: 13
CDR3aa: ASSKVEQGGGELF

v_gene: TRBV6-1
j_gene: TRBJ1-2
len: 11
CDR3aa: ASRRTQGSGYT

v_gene: TRBV7-2
j_gene: TRBJ1-1
len: 13
CDR3aa: ASSLAGLLNTEAF

v_gene: TRBV19
j_gene: TRBJ2-7
len: 12
CDR3aa: ASSIRAGGYEQY

v_gene: TRBV4-2
j_gene: TRBJ1-5
len: 14
CDR3aa: ASSQGRDRAQQPQH

v_gene: TRBV5-5
j_gene: TRBJ1-5
len: 11
CDR3aa: ASSLVGNQPQH

v_gene: TRBV11-2
j_gene: TRBJ2-1
len: 15
CDR3aa: ASSHRQLALTYNEQF

v_gene: TRBV7-3
j_gene: TRBJ2-5
len: 12
CDR3aa: ASSANRGQGTQY

v_gene: TRBV30
j_gene: TRBJ2-5
len: 13
CDR3aa: ASGRSGSYQETQY

v_gene: TRBV5-4
j_gene: TRBJ1-2
len: 14
CDR3aa: ASSTTERGGQGYYT